The 16 T cell receptor beta chains given below trace back to one sample, sequenced in a study of human T cells and chemical hapten exposure (dated by TCRdb to the early 2020s). What the time point label conveys for this sample: patch test 3, about 24 weeks after DPC sensitization. The sample's treatment or condition label, in plain terms: therapeutic diphenylcyclopropenone sensitization with weekly scalp DPC. Libraries were prepared through RACE. The run used a NextSeq 500. The public sequencing data were trimmed at Q25 with fastp and processed into clonotypes with MiXCR by TCRdb, which kept only in-frame beta chains. Here each entry gathers all rows of one CDR3 protein and keeps the most common genes and DNA. The table for this sample lists roughly 90,000 distinct CDR3 sequences; 11% of them were counted only once. Of the sample, 0.8% to 1.2% falls within the top ten clones. The sample here was whole blood, taken in connection with sensitization to the hapten diphenylcyclopropenone (DPC). The source of these receptors is a woman under 40 with alopecia areata. Some clones in this sample may be carry-over from other donors' samples.

This clonotype has at least ten counts. The chain joins TRBV15 to TRBJ1-5; D is undetermined. CDR3 length: 13 amino acids. Germline CDR1 and CDR2: LNHNV and YYDKDF (reference sequence). Trimming shortened V by 5 bases and J by 7 bases, and 12 bases separated the two germline ends. Here the CDR3 reads CATSGLVQQPQHF. DNA of the CDR3: TGTGCCACCAGCGGCTTGGTACAACAGCCCCAGCATTTT.

This clonotype was picked up many times. The rearrangement uses TRBV12-3 or TRBV12-4 and TRBJ2-6, with unresolved D. With 6 bases removed from V and 0 bases from J, the gap between germline ends came to 9 bases. The CDR3 totals 15 residues. CDR3 in DNA: TGTGCCAGCAGGCCGGAGTTCTCTGGGGCCAACGTCCTGACTTTC. Protein sequence: CASRPEFSGANVLTF.

V is TRBV12-3 or TRBV12-4 and J is TRBJ1-4, with D hard to call. This CDR3 region has 14 residues. Trimming shortened V by 4 bases and J by 11 bases, and 17 bases separated the two germline ends. DNA of the CDR3: TGTGCCAGCAGTTCTCGGGCGAGACCGGGGAAACTGTTTTTT. It encodes CASSSRARPGKLFF.

This clonotype has at least ten counts. The chain couples TRBV15 to TRBJ2-3; TRBD2 matches at 9 bases. The CDR3 runs to 20 residues. V gave up 2 bases and J gave up 0 bases; unmatched junction bases: 15. Germline loops: CDR1 LNHNV, CDR2 YYDKDF (reference sequence). Written as DNA, the CDR3 is TGTGCCACCAGCAGACGGGCCGGGACTAGCCGAAGTGCTAGCACAGATACGCAGTATTTT. Residues: CATSRRAGTSRSASTDTQYF.

The chain employs TRBV2 and TRBJ2-1; D is unclear. From germline, CDR1 is SNHLY and CDR2 FYNNEI. The V gene lost 7 bases and the J gene lost 0 bases, with 10 bases spanning the gap. The CDR3 sequence is 14 residues long. Here the CDR3 DNA reads TGTGCCAGCATGAAGTCAAGCTCCTACAATGAGCAGTTCTTC. Translated: CASMKSSSYNEQFF.

This clonotype was picked up many times. The V call is TRBV10-3, the J call TRBJ2-2; 9 positions match TRBD2. Germline trimming cut 3 bases from V and 5 bases from J; bases unmatched to any gene: 7. This CDR3 has 16 residues. The germline gives CDR1 ENHRY, CDR2 SYGVKD. Here the CDR3 DNA reads TGTGCCATCAGTGATCCCACTAGCGGGTTAACCGGGGAGCTGTTTTTT. Protein product: CAISDPTSGLTGELFF.

This clonotype was counted many times. The chain recombines TRBV4-1 with TRBJ2-7; D is unclear. This CDR3 is built from 15 residues. CDR1 and CDR2 (germline): MGHRA, YSYEKL. V was shortened by 1 base and J by 0 bases, with 10 bases between the two germline ends. For the CDR3, the DNA is TGCGCCAGCAGCCAAGGGGCGGATAGCTCCTACGAGCAGTACGTC. Translated, it gives CASSQGADSSYEQYV.

The V gene is TRBV19, the J gene TRBJ1-5; D is unclear. Per the germline V gene, CDR1 is LNHDA and CDR2 is SQIVND (reference sequence). This CDR3 comprises 13 residues. Trimming removed 2 bases at V and 6 bases at J, with 8 bases between. CDR3 amino acids: CASSISGSQPQHF. CDR3 bases: TGTGCCAGTAGTATATCTGGGAGTCAGCCCCAGCATTTT.

This chain uses TRBV5-4 with TRBJ2-4, with a weak D call TRBD1 (5 bases). Trimming took off 4 bases at V and 0 bases at J, with 11 bases between the two ends. CDR1 SGHNT and CDR2 YYREEE come from the germline V gene (reference sequence). The CDR3 consists of 15 residues. In nucleotides, the CDR3 is TGTGCCAGCAGCAATGCAGGGCCAGCCAAAAACATTCAGTACTTC. Amino acid sequence: CASSNAGPAKNIQYF.

This clonotype occurred a few times. The chain employs TRBV6-5 and TRBJ1-4; D perhaps matches TRBD1 (6 bases). V dropped 5 bases and J dropped 7 bases, with 11 bases sitting between them. This CDR3 region has 13 residues. From germline, CDR1 is MNHEY and CDR2 SVGAGI. The CDR3 sequence: CASSTGTGEKLFF. The CDR3 DNA follows: TGTGCCAGCAGTACAGGGACGGGTGAAAAACTGTTTTTT.

The chain joins TRBV7-9 to TRBJ2-1, with D possibly matching TRBD1 (5 bases). Germline V gives CDR1 SEHNR, CDR2 FQNEAQ (reference sequence). V lost 5 bases and J lost 9, with 14 bases in between. This CDR3 has 13 residues. CDR3 region: CASSLVRVIEQFF. The CDR3 nucleotides are TGTGCCAGCAGCCTGGTCAGGGTGATTGAGCAGTTCTTC.

Regarding this clonotype: A much bigger clone sits one base away, suggesting this may be a read error. The CDR3 sequence is CASSFPSGKTDTQYF. DNA for the CDR3: TGTGCCAGCAGCTTTCCTAGCGGTAAGACAGATACGCAGTATTTT. The chain has TRBV7-6 and TRBJ2-3; 7 positions match TRBD2. The length of the CDR3 is 15 residues. Germline CDR1 reads SGHVS; CDR2 reads FNYEAQ. Unmatched junction bases numbered 6, after V lost 3 bases and J lost 3 bases. The variable domain in full, completed from reference TRBV7-6 and TRBJ2-3, reads GAGVSQSPRYKVTKRGQDVALRCDPISGHVSLYWYRQALGQGPEFLTYFNYEAQQDKSGLPNDRFSAERPEGSISTLTIQRTEQRDSAMYRCASSFPSGKTDTQYFGPGTRLTVL.

This clonotype has a count of ten or more. This chain links TRBV29-1 with TRBJ2-7, with D tentatively TRBD1 or TRBD2 (5 bases each). The V end was cut by 0 bases, the J end by 3 bases, with 18 bases between. The germline V gene encodes CDR1 SQVTM and CDR2 ANQGSEA. The CDR3 loop spans 16 amino acids. Here the CDR3 reads CSVEDHDRGWGYEQYF. CDR3 DNA sequence: TGCAGCGTTGAAGACCATGACCGGGGCTGGGGCTACGAGCAGTACTTC.

Ten or more counts support this clonotype. The genes are TRBV6-5 and TRBJ1-4; D remains ambiguous. V was trimmed by 0 bases and J by 10 bases, leaving 15 bases between them. The CDR3 has 15 amino acids. CDR1 and CDR2 from the germline V gene are MNHEY and SVGAGI. CDR3 DNA: TGTGCCAGCAGTTACTCTCGCCAGGTTAAGGGAAAACTGTTTTTT. It is translated as CASSYSRQVKGKLFF.

The chain has TRBV18 and TRBJ2-1, with 7 bases aligning to TRBD1. Trimming removed 3 bases from V and 0 bases from J; junction bases left unmatched: 5. Germline lookup yields CDR1 KGHSH and CDR2 LQKENI. This CDR3 has 16 residues. Here the CDR3 reads CASSPDRPSSYNEQFF. CDR3 sequence (DNA): TGTGCCAGCTCACCGGACAGGCCAAGCTCCTACAATGAGCAGTTCTTC.

V and J are TRBV6-5 and TRBJ2-3, with TRBD1 identical over 9 bases. Germline CDR1 MNHEY, CDR2 SVGAGI. The CDR3 length is 13 residues. V dropped 6 bases and J dropped 2; count of bases not matched to a gene: 0. CDR3 sequence (DNA): TGTGCCAGCAGACAGGGGGCCACAGATACGCAGTATTTT. Its translation: CASRQGATDTQYF.